This T cell receptor beta chain is from a study of cytomegalovirus exposure and HLA in healthy donors listed by TCRdb under 2017. Study-wide context: According to a later analysis, the roughly 130 validation repertoires were produced on the same platform as the 700 or so repertoires of the first cohort. High-throughput TCR immunosequencing, statistical association of individual TCRs with disease status, and machine learning were combined to predict cytomegalovirus infection status. A separate validation cohort of about 110 different subjects was used in addition to the approximately 700-subject first cohort. The study aimed to test whether cataloging public T cell receptors could reveal signatures of past pathogen exposure.

CDR3 length: 16 amino acids, cysteine to phenylalanine. Of all the DNA, just the CDR3 is kept, 48 bases in frame from base 1. Relative to germline, V is 3 bases shorter and J is 4 bases shorter, with 16 bases between their ends. Based on the germline V gene (reference sequence), the CDR1 and CDR2 sequences are LNHDA and SQIVND. This clone occurred once. The antigen this receptor binds is unknown. Base qualities are not provided; no much larger clone lies one nucleotide away. Separate from the roughly 660-subject first cohort, the validation cohort of more than 90 subjects was the group to which the donors belonged. Libraries were prepared through the immunoSEQ multiplex PCR assay. The study's processing was this. A statistical classification framework was developed to diagnose cytomegalovirus status using the catalog of TCR beta chain sequences. TCRdb stores this immuneACCESS table with in-frame sequences only. Part of the clones is absent; in the studies checked, under half of the shortfall reflects unresolved V genes, and no reason is known for the rest. That table supplies the V and J calls and clone size; D and trimming were determined from the DNA. Recorded for this sample are over 120,000 clones; 87% of them occurred a single time. 4.5% of the sample belongs to the ten largest clones.

The paper's findings and limits, for the study overall: Three of the identified cytomegalovirus-associated TCR beta chains were confirmed in vitro to be specific for cytomegalovirus antigens. A total of about 150 TCR beta chains were listed by the study as associated with cytomegalovirus. Subsequent analysis determined that TCRs grouped into clusters in the first cohort also showed a tendency toward co-occurrence across the 120 or so validation repertoires, and approximately 94% of cluster scores exceeded 0. A later analysis had no HLA typing for the validation cohort, so co-occurrence there was scored across all 130 or so repertoires. The classifier was reported to diagnose cytomegalovirus status with high specificity and sensitivity in both the original cohort and the validation cohort. The authors suggested that the approach could potentially be generalized to other disease states and immunological phenotypes. While some public TCRs were present in many individuals, most TCR sequences turned up only very rarely across donors.

The chain was built from TRBV19 and TRBJ1-5; perhaps TRBD1 is the D gene, with 5 bases matching. Sequencing input: PBMCs. The sequence was obtained from a man younger than 35 in good health and CMV-seropositive. The CDR3 protein is CASSILGRGGNQPQHF. Here is the DNA: TGTGCCAGTAGTATTTTAGGTCGGGGGGGAAATCAGCCCCAGCATTTT.